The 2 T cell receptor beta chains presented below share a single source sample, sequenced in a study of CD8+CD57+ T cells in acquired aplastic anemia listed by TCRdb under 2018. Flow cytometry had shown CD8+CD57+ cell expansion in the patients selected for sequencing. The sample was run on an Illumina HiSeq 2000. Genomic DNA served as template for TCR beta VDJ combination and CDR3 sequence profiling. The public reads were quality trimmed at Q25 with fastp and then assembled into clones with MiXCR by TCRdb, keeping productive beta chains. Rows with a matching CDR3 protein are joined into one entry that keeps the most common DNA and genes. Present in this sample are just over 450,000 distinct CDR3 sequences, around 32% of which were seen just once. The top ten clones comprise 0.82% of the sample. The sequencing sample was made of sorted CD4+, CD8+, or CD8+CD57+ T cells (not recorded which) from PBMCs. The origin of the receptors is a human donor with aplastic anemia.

CDR3 DNA: TGTGCTAGAGATTTTGGGGGACGGAGCTCCTACAATGAGCAGTTCTTC. This translates into CARDFGGRSSYNEQFF. The chain joins TRBV7-7 to TRBJ2-1, with D possibly being TRBD1 or TRBD2 (5 bases each). Germline V lookup: CDR1 SSHAT, CDR2 FNYEAQ (reference sequence). CDR3 length equals 16 residues.

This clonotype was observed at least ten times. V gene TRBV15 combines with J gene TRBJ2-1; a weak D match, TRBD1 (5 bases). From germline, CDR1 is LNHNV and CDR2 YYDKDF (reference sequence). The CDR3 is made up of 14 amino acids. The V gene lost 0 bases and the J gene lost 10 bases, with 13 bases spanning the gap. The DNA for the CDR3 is TGTGCCACCAGCAGAGATCTGGGGCAGGGCGAGCAGTTCTTC. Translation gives CATSRDLGQGEQFF.